These 2 T cell receptor beta chains share one sample of origin, sequenced in a study of T cells after yellow fever vaccination. TCRdb redid the calling of the 5' RACE reads with MiXCR, one entry per CDR3 protein. The data contain a few hundred thousand distinct CDR3 sequences, roughly 6.2% of them seen just once; the ten biggest clones take up over 14%. Sample: PBMCs, taken 5 days after the yellow fever booster vaccination. These receptors all come from a man in his thirties or forties who received the YFV17D yellow fever vaccine.

V usage is TRBV14 and J usage is TRBJ1-1; a weak D match, TRBD1 (6 bases). The CDR3 runs 13 residues. Trimming took 4 bases from V and 6 from J, leaving 12 bases between them. The V gene's germline CDR1 is SGHDN and CDR2 FVKESK. This CDR3 reads CASSRNRASEAFF. The CDR3 region has the DNA TGTGCCAGCAGCCGGAACAGGGCGTCTGAAGCTTTCTTT.

This sequence joins TRBV7-3 and TRBJ2-7; D uncertain. This CDR3 is 15 amino acids long. The V end was cut by 5 bases, the J end by 2 bases, with 16 bases between. CDR1 is SGHTA and CDR2 is FQGTGA in the germline V gene. The CDR3 reads CASSRARSRTYEQYF. As DNA, the CDR3 is TGTGCCAGCAGCCGAGCTCGGAGTAGGACCTACGAGCAGTACTTC.